Described below is a single T cell receptor beta chain sequence and its context. The germline CDR1 and CDR2 sequences are PRHDT and FYEKMQ (reference sequence). Trimming removed 7 bases at V and 9 bases at J, with 19 bases between. The CDR3 is made up of 13 amino acids. The source of the sample is a study of OX40 agonist ivuxolimab in advanced cancers. Method: immunoSEQ multiplex PCR; TCRdb's copy keeps in-frame clones and lacks some. Of tens of thousands of clones in the sample, 75% to 95% were seen once. V gene TRBV13 combines with J gene TRBJ2-7, with D possibly called TRBD1 or TRBD2 (6 bases each). This clonotype originated in an adult with an advanced solid tumor such as melanoma, head and neck, liver or kidney cancer. The starting material was CD4+ or CD8+ T cells sorted from blood, obtained in a trial of the OX40 agonist ivuxolimab. CDR3 protein: CASTSRLKGGQYF. DNA for the CDR3: TGTGCCAGCACCTCCCGTCTCAAGGGGGGGCAGTACTTC.